The sequence of this T cell receptor (beta chain) was determined in a study of cytomegalovirus exposure and HLA in healthy donors. Overall study results and limits: Most TCR beta V segments were productive about 90% or about 30% of the time in an earlier analysis. Accurate HLA-A and HLA-B prediction from TCR beta sequences was reported for most subjects.

Primers for the PCR totalled 60 Vbeta and 13 Jbeta. Sequencing used immunoSEQ multiplex PCR; TCRdb keeps in-frame clones, though not all of them. The sample contains about 130,000 clones, roughly 70% of which appear only once. In germline, CDR1 is SNHLY, CDR2 FYNNEI. The CDR3 consists of 16 residues. Unmatched junction bases numbered 7, after V lost 6 bases and J lost 0 bases. Notes on this clone: Its antigen remains unidentified.

Material: PBMCs. V is TRBV2 and J is TRBJ1-1, with 10 bases that match TRBD1. This clonotype was obtained from a man aged 35 to 55 in good health and CMV-seropositive. The CDR3 region is CASRTPGQGMNTEAFF. In DNA, the CDR3 is TGTGCCAGCAGAACACCGGGACAGGGGATGAACACTGAAGCTTTCTTT.